The 30 T cell receptor beta chains below were found in one sample sequenced in a study of cytomegalovirus exposure and HLA in healthy donors. Only in-frame clones appear in the TCRdb table, and some are missing; sequencing was by immunoSEQ multiplex PCR. Among 220,000 or so clones listed, over 70% were seen once. Input material: PBMCs. The origin of the receptors is a woman aged 30 to 39 in good health and CMV-seropositive.

This clone showed up just once. The V gene is TRBV27, the J gene TRBJ1-5, with D possibly TRBD1 on 5 matching bases. CDR3 length equals 15 residues. Per germline, CDR1 MNHEY and CDR2 SMNVEV (reference sequence). The germline V and J ends were trimmed by 3 bases and 6 bases, with 15 bases remaining between them. The DNA of the CDR3 is TGTGCCAGCAGTTTTGAAGGGGATCCATCTCAGCCCCAGCATTTT. Protein: CASSFEGDPSQPQHF.

In its sample, this clone was seen a few times. The chain links TRBV11-2 to TRBJ2-7, with D possibly being TRBD1 (5 bases). The CDR3 contains 15 residues. Germline CDR1 reads SGHAT; CDR2 reads FQNNGV. Trimming shortened V by 4 bases and J by 0 bases, and 13 bases separated the two germline ends. The CDR3 DNA reads TGTGCCAGCAGCTCAGGACAAGCGATCTCCTACGAGCAGTACTTC. It is translated as CASSSGQAISYEQYF.

The genes are TRBV27 and TRBJ1-5; D uncertain. V was clipped by 0 bases and J by 8 bases, with 11 bases between them. CDR3 length equals 14 residues. From germline, CDR1 is MNHEY and CDR2 SMNVEV (reference sequence). CDR3 coding DNA: TGTGCCAGCAGTTTATCGTCATATATTGAGCCCCAGCATTTT. The encoded protein is CASSLSSYIEPQHF.

The rearrangement joins TRBV5-6 to TRBJ1-2; TRBD1 might be the D (6 bases). Germline V gene sequence: CDR1 SGHDT, CDR2 YYEEEE. The CDR3 has 13 residues. V gave up 5 bases and J gave up 8 bases, with 16 bases separating them. The CDR3 reads CASRDQGRGGYTF. CDR3 in DNA: TGTGCCAGCAGGGACCAGGGGAGAGGAGGCTACACCTTC.

This clone was observed a few times. V usage is TRBV5-1 and J usage is TRBJ1-2; D not resolved. The germline gives CDR1 SGHRS, CDR2 YFSETQ. Trimming stripped 3 bases from V and 4 bases from J, with 16 bases between. The CDR3 sequence is 15 residues long. CDR3 region: CASSSSIGRSYGYTF. CDR3 coding DNA: TGCGCCAGCAGCTCCTCCATCGGACGGAGCTATGGCTACACCTTC.

The V and J genes are TRBV27 and TRBJ2-3, with TRBD2 matching 11 bases. There are 18 residues in the CDR3. In germline, CDR1 is MNHEY, CDR2 SMNVEV (reference sequence). With 5 bases clipped from V and 2 bases from J, the junction kept 12 bases outside the gene matches. CDR3 region: CASSPRLGLAGFTDTQYF. The CDR3 nucleotides are TGTGCCAGCAGTCCCCGACTCGGACTAGCGGGCTTCACAGATACGCAGTATTTT.

This chain uses TRBV27 with TRBJ2-6; D may be TRBD2 (6 bases). CDR3 length: 17 amino acids. Trimming shortened V by 6 bases and J by 0 bases, and 15 bases separated the two germline ends. Germline loops: CDR1 MNHEY, CDR2 SMNVEV (reference sequence). The CDR3 DNA sequence: TGTGCCAGCAGCCCACGGGACTCCTACTCTGGGGCCAACGTCCTGACTTTC. Translation gives CASSPRDSYSGANVLTF. The full variable domain, with the rest looked up from reference TRBV27 and TRBJ2-6, is EAQVTQNPRYLITVTGKKLTVTCSQNMNHEYMSWYRQDPGLGLRQIYYSMNVEVTDKGDVPEGYKVSRKEKRNFPLILESPSPNQTSLYFCASSPRDSYSGANVLTFGAGSRLTVL.

This clone was observed once. The V and J genes are TRBV7-2 and TRBJ1-5; D uncertain. The CDR3 contains 13 residues. Trimming cost V 5 bases and J 4 bases, with 9 bases left between them. Germline CDR1 SGHTA, CDR2 FQGNSA. CDR3 nucleotides: TGTGCCAGCAGCCAGCGGTGGAATCAGCCCCAGCATTTT. Translated: CASSQRWNQPQHF.

This clone was seen more than once but under ten times. CDR3: CSVEAGNTEAFF. DNA for the CDR3: TGCAGCGTTGAAGCGGGGAACACTGAAGCTTTCTTT. The genes are TRBV29-1 and TRBJ1-1; no firm D call. From germline, CDR1 is SQVTM and CDR2 ANQGSEA. The CDR3 length is 12 residues. Trimming left V 1 base short and J 1 base short, with 4 bases between.

V gene TRBV5-1 combines with J gene TRBJ1-1; D is unclear. The CDR3 is 13 residues long. V was trimmed by 1 base and J by 1 base, leaving 5 bases between them. Per the germline V gene, CDR1 is SGHRS and CDR2 is YFSETQ. For the CDR3, the DNA is TGCGCCAGCAGCTTGTCCAAGAACACTGAAGCTTTCTTT. It translates to CASSLSKNTEAFF.

V usage is TRBV18 and J usage is TRBJ2-2; D not certain. This CDR3 spans 12 amino acids. Looked up from germline, CDR1 is KGHSH and CDR2 is LQKENI. Trimming took off 2 bases at V and 7 bases at J, with 5 bases between the two ends. This chain's CDR3 is CASSPSFGELFF. The CDR3 DNA reads as TGTGCCAGCTCACCAAGCTTCGGGGAGCTGTTTTTT.

The rearrangement uses TRBV28 and TRBJ2-7, with D uncertain. This CDR3 has 16 residues. In germline, CDR1 is MDHEN, CDR2 SYDVKM. The V end lost 7 bases, the J end lost 2 bases, and 21 bases lay between the germline ends. CDR3 sequence reads: CASMPNWADLTYEQYF. The CDR3 DNA reads TGTGCCAGCATGCCCAATTGGGCCGACCTAACCTACGAGCAGTACTTC.

The V call is TRBV5-1, the J call TRBJ2-7, with 9 bases matching TRBD1. Per germline, CDR1 SGHRS and CDR2 YFSETQ. This CDR3 region has 16 residues. V was clipped by 3 bases and J by 3 bases; unmatched bases: 10. DNA of the CDR3: TGCGCCAGCAGCTCCTCGGGACAGGGCCCGGGCTACGAGCAGTACTTC. Amino acid sequence: CASSSSGQGPGYEQYF.

V and J are TRBV28 and TRBJ2-4, with no clear D. Germline values: CDR1 MDHEN, CDR2 SYDVKM. Deletions cut 5 bases from V and 2 bases from J, with 22 bases between. This CDR3 region has 18 residues. The CDR3 sequence: CASSESPRPIGTKNIQYF. Here the CDR3 DNA reads TGTGCCAGCAGTGAATCCCCCAGACCGATAGGGACCAAAAACATTCAGTACTTC.

The chain links TRBV28 to TRBJ2-1, with no clear D. The germline gives CDR1 MDHEN, CDR2 SYDVKM. The CDR3 length is 16 residues. Trimming removed 5 bases at V and 9 bases at J, with 23 bases between. CDR3 nucleotides: TGTGCCAGCAGTCCCCGGGCAGAATCTTGGTGGGGTGAGCAGTTCTTC. It codes for CASSPRAESWWGEQFF.

This chain uses TRBV6-5 with TRBJ2-7, with 9 bases matching TRBD1. This CDR3 is 11 amino acids long. Germline V CDR1 and CDR2: MNHEY, SVGAGI. V was pared by 6 bases and J by 11 bases, with 5 bases of the junction left unmatched. The CDR3, as DNA: TGTGCCAGCAGACAGGGGGCGGTTGAGTACTTC. Protein sequence: CASRQGAVEYF.

This clone was seen more than once but under ten times. The chain has TRBV19 and TRBJ2-7; tentative D call: TRBD1 (5 bases). V shed 10 bases and J shed 5 bases, with 18 bases lying between them. Per germline, CDR1 LNHDA and CDR2 SQIVND (reference sequence). This CDR3 has 13 amino acids. The CDR3 DNA is TGTGCCACCCCAGACAGTAAGACGAACGAGCAGTACTTC. This codes for CATPDSKTNEQYF.

The chain has TRBV19 and TRBJ1-2; unclear D gene. The length of the CDR3 is 13 residues. With 3 bases removed from V and 4 bases from J, the gap between germline ends came to 9 bases. Germline V gene data show CDR1 as LNHDA and CDR2 as SQIVND (reference sequence). In DNA form, the CDR3 reads TGTGCCAGTAGTATGGTCCAGGTCTATGGCTACACCTTC. The encoded protein is CASSMVQVYGYTF.

The chain links TRBV6-5 to TRBJ1-5; D is undetermined. The germline CDR1 and CDR2 sequences are MNHEY and SVGAGI. Trimming shortened V by 2 bases and J by 6 bases, and 8 bases separated the two germline ends. CDR3 length: 13 amino acids. CDR3 sequence reads: CASSYVPGQPQHF. As DNA, the CDR3 is TGTGCCAGCAGTTACGTCCCAGGTCAGCCCCAGCATTTT.

The V call is TRBV29-1, the J call TRBJ1-1, with D possibly TRBD1 on 6 matching bases. Trimming removed 2 bases from V and 7 bases from J, with 14 bases in between. This CDR3 is 13 amino acids long. From germline, CDR1 is SQVTM and CDR2 ANQGSEA. CDR3 in amino acids: CSVELGTFSEAFF. DNA for the CDR3: TGCAGCGTTGAATTAGGGACATTTAGTGAAGCTTTCTTT.

V gene TRBV9 combines with J gene TRBJ1-2; a weak D match, TRBD1 (6 bases). V gave up 3 bases and J gave up 6 bases, with 12 bases separating them. The CDR3 is made up of 13 amino acids. In germline, CDR1 is SGDLS, CDR2 YYNGEE. This chain's CDR3 is CASSAPGGHGYTF. The CDR3 nucleotides are TGTGCCAGCAGCGCACCCGGGGGCCATGGCTACACCTTC.

The V call is TRBV2, the J call TRBJ2-7, with a weak D call TRBD2 (5 bases). This CDR3 is 15 amino acids long. Per germline, CDR1 SNHLY and CDR2 FYNNEI. V gave up 8 bases and J gave up 0 bases, with 17 bases separating them. CDR3 in DNA: TGTGCCAGCCTAGCCTCGCGATGGGGCTCCTACGAGCAGTACTTC. As protein: CASLASRWGSYEQYF.

This chain uses TRBV9 with TRBJ2-7, with 7 bases aligning to TRBD2. The CDR3 loop spans 13 amino acids. The V segment lost 3 bases and the J segment 5 bases; nucleotides outside the gene matches: 5. From germline, CDR1 is SGDLS and CDR2 YYNGEE. In DNA form, the CDR3 reads TGTGCCAGCAGCGGAGGGACTATCCACGAGCAGTACTTC. Translating it yields CASSGGTIHEQYF.

The rearrangement uses TRBV10-3 and TRBJ1-2; possible D gene TRBD1, 6 bases. There are 14 residues in the CDR3. Trimming stripped 9 bases from V and 5 bases from J, with 19 bases between. Germline V gives CDR1 ENHRY, CDR2 SYGVKD. The CDR3 DNA reads as TGTGCCATGACTGGGACAAGGGAAAAGTATGGCTACACCTTC. Translated, it gives CAMTGTREKYGYTF.

V usage is TRBV4-1 and J usage is TRBJ2-7, with TRBD1 matching 8 bases. The CDR3 runs to 14 residues. Trimming at V came to 4 bases and at J to 2 bases, leaving 4 bases not matched to a gene. Germline V gene sequence: CDR1 MGHRA, CDR2 YSYEKL. Written as DNA, the CDR3 is TGCGCCAGCAGCCCTGGACAGGGAACCTACGAGCAGTACTTC. Protein: CASSPGQGTYEQYF.

V gene TRBV5-1 combines with J gene TRBJ1-3; D gene unclear. The CDR3 length is 16 residues. CDR1 and CDR2 (germline): SGHRS, YFSETQ. Trimming removed 0 bases from V and 1 base from J, with 11 bases in between. This CDR3 reads CASSLDGVRSGNTIYF. The CDR3 DNA is TGCGCCAGCAGCTTGGATGGGGTACGTTCTGGAAACACCATATATTTT.

The chain uses TRBV25-1 and TRBJ1-4; D uncertain. CDR1 MGHDK and CDR2 SYGVNS come from the germline V gene. The CDR3 is 16 amino acids. V was shortened by 2 bases and J by 1 base, with 11 bases between the two germline ends. Here the CDR3 reads CASSEGPSGTNEKLFF. In DNA form, the CDR3 reads TGTGCCAGCAGTGAAGGTCCCTCGGGAACTAATGAAAAACTGTTTTTT.

This chain uses TRBV6-6 with TRBJ2-1; D is unclear. The CDR3 has 15 residues. Germline V gene lookup returns CDR1 MNHNY and CDR2 SVGAGI (reference sequence). The V end lost 6 bases, the J end lost 0 bases, and 12 bases lay between the germline ends. The CDR3 is CASRPPESSYNEQFF. As DNA, the CDR3 is TGTGCCAGCAGACCCCCAGAGAGCTCCTACAATGAGCAGTTCTTC.

The chain combines TRBV19 with TRBJ1-5; D call uncertain. CDR1 is LNHDA, CDR2 SQIVND, per germline (reference sequence). Between the trimmed V and J ends, which lost 3 bases and 7 bases, there was a span of 7 bases. CDR3 length: 12 amino acids. This chain's CDR3 is CASSILWQPQHF. The CDR3 DNA sequence: TGTGCCAGTAGTATTTTATGGCAGCCCCAGCATTTT.

The chain combines TRBV7-6 with TRBJ2-7; tentative D call: TRBD1 (5 bases). Trimming removed 5 bases from V and 1 base from J, with 18 bases in between. The CDR3 is 16 residues long. In germline, CDR1 is SGHVS, CDR2 FNYEAQ. The CDR3 loop reads CASSPIQDTESYEQYF. For the CDR3, the DNA is TGTGCCAGCAGCCCGATCCAGGACACTGAATCCTACGAGCAGTACTTC.